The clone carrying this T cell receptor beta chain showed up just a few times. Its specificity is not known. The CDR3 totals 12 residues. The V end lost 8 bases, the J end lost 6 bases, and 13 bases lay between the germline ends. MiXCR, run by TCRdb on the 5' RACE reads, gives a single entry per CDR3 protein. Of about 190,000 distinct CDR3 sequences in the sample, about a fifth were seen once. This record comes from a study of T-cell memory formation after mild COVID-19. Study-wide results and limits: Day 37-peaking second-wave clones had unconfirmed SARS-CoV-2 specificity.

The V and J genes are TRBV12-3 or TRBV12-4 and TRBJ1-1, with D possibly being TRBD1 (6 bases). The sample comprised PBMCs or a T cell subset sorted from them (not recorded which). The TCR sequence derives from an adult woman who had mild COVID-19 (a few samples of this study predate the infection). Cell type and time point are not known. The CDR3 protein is CASVQGLAEAFF. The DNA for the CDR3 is TGTGCCAGCGTCCAGGGGTTGGCTGAAGCTTTCTTT.